This T cell receptor (beta chain) was sequenced in a study of Ad26.COV2.S vaccination and SARS-CoV-2 variants. The CDR3 covers 14 residues. Germline V lookup: CDR1 LNHNV, CDR2 YYDKDF (reference sequence). Between the trimmed V and J ends, which lost 0 bases and 2 bases, there was a span of 8 bases. Study-wide points: People who got the vaccine had more spike-specific TCR breadth than people who got placebo. CD8+ and CD4+ T cells specific for spike reportedly responded with substantial breadth after vaccination.

As to treatment: around 19 received Ad26.COV2.S at low or high dose, single or two shots; about 5 received placebo; per-sample allocation not given. The study sampled participants on day 63 after the first vaccine or placebo injection. A Boston donor was an adult aged 18-55 years. Ad26 vector vaccine expressed Wuhan-strain SARS-CoV-2 spike. Comment on this clone: Its antigen is currently unknown.

The method was immunoSEQ multiplex PCR; TCRdb's version includes in-frame clones alone and lacks a portion of them. Of 300,000 to 400,000 clones listed, roughly 84% were seen once; the top ten hold around 3.6%. The J gene is TRBJ2-7, the V gene TRBV15; tentatively, D is TRBD1 or TRBD2 (5 bases each). The sample consisted of peripheral blood, taken in a trial of Ad26.COV2.S vaccine versus placebo. The sequence came from a person between 18 and 59 years old who received the Ad26.COV2.S COVID-19 vaccine or a placebo. Written as DNA, the CDR3 is TGTGCCACCAGCAGAGATACGGGGCCCTACGAGCAGTACTTC. As protein: CATSRDTGPYEQYF.